One sample yielded the 14 T cell receptor beta chains listed below, sequenced in a study of blood T cell repertoires in COVID-19. This table comes from immunoSEQ multiplex PCR, and its TCRdb copy is limited to in-frame clones, with some not included. The table records nearly 30,000 clones, approximately 90% of them present only once. Sequenced: peripheral blood. All receptors derive from a human donor in a cohort sampled during active COVID-19.

The J gene is TRBJ2-1, the V gene TRBV7-6; D might be TRBD2 (7 bases). CDR3 length: 16 amino acids. The V end lost 5 bases, the J end lost 14 bases, and 28 bases lay between the germline ends. Per germline, CDR1 SGHVS and CDR2 FNYEAQ. CDR3 loop: CASSPVGGPQTVKEFF. CDR3 DNA: TGTGCCAGCAGCCCAGTGGGGGGGCCACAGACGGTTAAAGAGTTCTTC. The full variable domain, in which reference TRBV7-6 and TRBJ2-1 provide the parts outside the CDR3, is GAGVSQSPRYKVTKRGQDVALRCDPISGHVSLYWYRQALGQGPEFLTYFNYEAQQDKSGLPNDRFSAERPEGSISTLTIQRTEQRDSAMYRCASSPVGGPQTVKEFFGPGTRLTVL.

The chain is built from TRBV4-3 and TRBJ1-2; a possible D gene is TRBD1 (5 bases). CDR1 and CDR2 from the germline V gene are LGHNA and YSLEER. The V end lost 0 bases, the J end lost 4 bases, and 18 bases lay between the germline ends. CDR3 length: 17 amino acids. Written as DNA, the CDR3 is TGCGCCAGCAGCCAAGAAGGGCGGAGGGGTGGGGTCTATGGCTACACCTTC. Amino acid sequence: CASSQEGRRGGVYGYTF.

The chain employs TRBV7-3 and TRBJ2-3, with 9 bases identical to TRBD1. CDR3 size: 21 residues. Unmatched junction bases numbered 23, after V lost 3 bases and J lost 4 bases. Germline CDR1 is SGHTA and CDR2 is FQGTGA. CDR3 protein: CASSFPSYEQGQGYHPDTQYF. The CDR3 region has the DNA TGTGCCAGCAGCTTCCCTTCCTATGAACAGGGACAGGGCTATCATCCAGATACGCAGTATTTT.

The chain carries TRBV20-1 and TRBJ1-5, with D maybe TRBD1 (5 bases). This CDR3 is built from 15 residues. Per germline, CDR1 DFQATT and CDR2 SNEGSKA (reference sequence). V lost 3 bases and J 6 bases, leaving 18 bases between the germline ends. This chain's CDR3 is CSASYPGARGQPQHF. CDR3 in DNA: TGCAGTGCTAGTTATCCCGGGGCGCGGGGTCAGCCCCAGCATTTT.

The chain combines TRBV3-1 (or the pseudogene TRBV3-2) with TRBJ2-3; D unclear. The germline V gene encodes CDR1 LGHDT and CDR2 YNNKEL (reference sequence). The germline V and J ends were trimmed by 4 bases and 1 base, with 12 bases remaining between them. The CDR3 is made up of 15 amino acids. CDR3 sequence: CASSPHRRGTDTQYF. CDR3 bases: TGTGCCAGCAGCCCCCATAGACGGGGCACAGATACGCAGTATTTT.

J is TRBJ2-5 and V is TRBV7-2, with 15 bases that match TRBD2. CDR3 length equals 16 residues. Germline trimming cut 3 bases from V and 5 bases from J; bases unmatched to any gene: 4. The germline V gene has CDR1 SGHTA and CDR2 FQGNSA. For the CDR3, the DNA is TGTGCCAGCAGCTTTGGGACTAGCGGGGGGTGGGAGACCCAGTACTTC. This encodes CASSFGTSGGWETQYF. Supplemented by reference TRBV7-2 and TRBJ2-5, the full variable domain reads GAGVSQSPSNKVTEKGKDVELRCDPISGHTALYWYRQSLGQGLEFLIYFQGNSAPDKSGLPSDRFSAERTGGSVSTLTIQRTQQEDSAVYLCASSFGTSGGWETQYFGPGTRLLVL.

The chain employs TRBV18 and TRBJ2-3, with 7 bases fitting TRBD1. There are 15 residues in the CDR3. V was pared by 3 bases and J by 5 bases, with 8 bases of the junction left unmatched. Germline CDR1 and CDR2: KGHSH and LQKENI. The CDR3 reads CASSPRDSPKDTQYF. As DNA, the CDR3 is TGTGCCAGCTCACCCCGGGACAGCCCTAAAGATACGCAGTATTTT.

This clone turned up a few times. The rearrangement joins TRBV7-2 to TRBJ2-7, with D possibly matching TRBD2 (6 bases). This CDR3 is built from 12 residues. V lost 0 bases to trimming and J lost 9 bases, with 9 bases between them. Germline V CDR1 and CDR2: SGHTA, FQGNSA. In DNA, the CDR3 is TGTGCCAGCAGCTTAGCGACCGGGGGGCAGTACTTC. Protein: CASSLATGGQYF.

The chain combines TRBV5-1 with TRBJ2-1; D is unresolved. Trimming removed 0 bases at V and 6 bases at J, with 13 bases between. Germline V gene data show CDR1 as SGHRS and CDR2 as YFSETQ. CDR3 length: 15 residues. The CDR3 is CASSLVPDRINEQFF. DNA of the CDR3: TGCGCCAGCAGCTTGGTTCCAGATCGAATCAATGAGCAGTTCTTC.

The J gene is TRBJ1-1, the V gene TRBV7-3; no firm D call. The ends were cut back, 5 bases at V and 1 base at J, with 14 bases in the middle. CDR1 is SGHTA, CDR2 FQGTGA, per germline. This CDR3 spans 15 amino acids. The CDR3 DNA is TGTGCCAGCAGCAATCCGGAGGGAAAGAACACTGAAGCTTTCTTT. The encoded protein is CASSNPEGKNTEAFF.

The chain couples TRBV19 to TRBJ2-7, with D hard to call. V was cut by 2 bases and J by 0 bases, with 5 bases left in between. Germline assignment: CDR1 LNHDA and CDR2 SQIVND (reference sequence). The CDR3 extends over 13 amino acids. Written as DNA, the CDR3 is TGTGCCAGTAGTATACAGGCCTCCTACGAGCAGTACTTC. This translates into CASSIQASYEQYF.

The chain carries TRBV27 and TRBJ2-1; 12 nucleotides align to TRBD1. CDR1 and CDR2 (germline): MNHEY, SMNVEV (reference sequence). The CDR3 covers 14 residues. The V segment lost 10 bases and the J segment 8 bases; nucleotides outside the gene matches: 9. Here the CDR3 reads CATAAGTGGYEQFF. The CDR3 coding sequence is TGTGCCACAGCCGCCGGGACAGGGGGCTATGAGCAGTTCTTC.

The chain combines TRBV4-3 with TRBJ1-2; the D gene is possibly TRBD1 (6 bases). Trimming stripped 3 bases from V and 8 bases from J, with 19 bases between. The V gene's germline CDR1 is LGHNA and CDR2 YSLEER. CDR3 length: 15 residues. In DNA form, the CDR3 reads TGCGCCAGCAGCCAGAGCAGGGGAAATCTAGGAGGCTACACCTTC. Encoded protein: CASSQSRGNLGGYTF.

The chain carries TRBV4-1 and TRBJ2-7, with D possibly TRBD1 on 6 matching bases. The CDR3 has 16 amino acids. With 0 bases removed from V and 4 bases from J, the gap between germline ends came to 16 bases. CDR1 is MGHRA, CDR2 YSYEKL, per germline. CDR3 loop: CASSQESGQGKYEQYF. The CDR3 nucleotides are TGCGCCAGCAGCCAAGAGAGTGGGCAGGGGAAATACGAGCAGTACTTC.